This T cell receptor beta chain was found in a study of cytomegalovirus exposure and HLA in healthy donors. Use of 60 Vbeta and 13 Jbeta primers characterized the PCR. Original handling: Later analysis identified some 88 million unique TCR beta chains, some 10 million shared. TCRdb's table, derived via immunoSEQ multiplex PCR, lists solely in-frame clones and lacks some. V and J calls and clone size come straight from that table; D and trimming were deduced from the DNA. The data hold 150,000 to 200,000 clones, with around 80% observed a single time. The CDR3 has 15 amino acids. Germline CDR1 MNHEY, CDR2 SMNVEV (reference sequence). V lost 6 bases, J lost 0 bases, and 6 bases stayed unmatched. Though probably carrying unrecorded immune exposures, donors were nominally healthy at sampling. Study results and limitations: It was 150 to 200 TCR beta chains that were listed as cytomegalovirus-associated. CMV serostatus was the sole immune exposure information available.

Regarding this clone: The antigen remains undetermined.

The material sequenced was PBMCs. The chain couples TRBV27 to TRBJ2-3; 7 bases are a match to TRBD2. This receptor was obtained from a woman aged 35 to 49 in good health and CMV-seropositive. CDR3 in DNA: TGTGCCAGCAGCCGGGCGGGGGACAGCACAGATACGCAGTATTTT. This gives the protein CASSRAGDSTDTQYF.